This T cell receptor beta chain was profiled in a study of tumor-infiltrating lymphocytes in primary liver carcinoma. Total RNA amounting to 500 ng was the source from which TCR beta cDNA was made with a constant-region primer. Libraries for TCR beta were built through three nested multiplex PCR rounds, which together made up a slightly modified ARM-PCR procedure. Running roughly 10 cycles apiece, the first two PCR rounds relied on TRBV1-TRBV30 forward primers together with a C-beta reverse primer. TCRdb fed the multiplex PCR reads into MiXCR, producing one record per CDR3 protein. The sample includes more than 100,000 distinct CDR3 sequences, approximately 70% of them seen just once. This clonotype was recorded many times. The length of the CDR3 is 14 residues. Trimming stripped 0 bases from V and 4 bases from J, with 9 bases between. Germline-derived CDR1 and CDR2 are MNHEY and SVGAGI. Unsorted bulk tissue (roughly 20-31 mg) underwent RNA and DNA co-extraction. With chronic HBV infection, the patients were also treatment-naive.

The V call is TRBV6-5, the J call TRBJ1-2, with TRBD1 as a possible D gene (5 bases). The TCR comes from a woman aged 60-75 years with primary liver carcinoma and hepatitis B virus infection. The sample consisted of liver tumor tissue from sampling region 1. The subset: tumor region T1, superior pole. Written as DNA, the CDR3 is TGTGCCAGCAGTTACTCGGGGGGGGGCTATGGCTACACCTTC. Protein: CASSYSGGGYGYTF.